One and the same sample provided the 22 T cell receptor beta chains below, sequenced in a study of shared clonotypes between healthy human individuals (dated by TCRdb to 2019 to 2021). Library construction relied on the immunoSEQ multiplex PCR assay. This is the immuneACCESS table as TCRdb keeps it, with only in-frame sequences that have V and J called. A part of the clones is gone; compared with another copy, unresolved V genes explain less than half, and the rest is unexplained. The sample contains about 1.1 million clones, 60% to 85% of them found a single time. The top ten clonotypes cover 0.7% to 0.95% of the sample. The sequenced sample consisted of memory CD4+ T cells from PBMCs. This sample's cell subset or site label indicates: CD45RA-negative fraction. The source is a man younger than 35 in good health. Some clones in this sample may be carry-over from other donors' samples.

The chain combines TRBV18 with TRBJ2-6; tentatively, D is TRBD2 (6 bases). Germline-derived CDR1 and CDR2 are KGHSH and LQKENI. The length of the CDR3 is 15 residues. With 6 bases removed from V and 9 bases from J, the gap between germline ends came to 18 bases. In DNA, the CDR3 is TGTGCCAGCTCCGAGAGTCGGGGGTCCGACAACGTCCTGACTTTC. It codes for CASSESRGSDNVLTF.

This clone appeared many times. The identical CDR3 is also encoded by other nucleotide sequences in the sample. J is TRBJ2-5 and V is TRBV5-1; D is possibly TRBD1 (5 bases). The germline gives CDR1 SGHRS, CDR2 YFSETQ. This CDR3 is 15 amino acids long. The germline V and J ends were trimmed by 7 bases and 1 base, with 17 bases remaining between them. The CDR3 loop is CASDRGRNRQETQYF. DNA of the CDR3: TGCGCCAGCGACAGAGGACGAAACCGCCAAGAGACCCAGTACTTC.

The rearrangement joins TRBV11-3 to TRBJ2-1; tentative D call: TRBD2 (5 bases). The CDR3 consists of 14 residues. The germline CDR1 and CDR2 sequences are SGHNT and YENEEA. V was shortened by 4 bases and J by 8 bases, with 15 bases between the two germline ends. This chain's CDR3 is CASSSSLASHEQFF. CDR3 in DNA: TGTGCCAGCAGCTCGAGCCTAGCATCCCATGAGCAGTTCTTC.

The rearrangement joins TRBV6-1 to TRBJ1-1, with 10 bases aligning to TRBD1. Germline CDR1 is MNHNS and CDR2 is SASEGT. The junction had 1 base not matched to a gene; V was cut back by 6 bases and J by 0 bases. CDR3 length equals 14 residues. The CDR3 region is CASRGQGMNTEAFF. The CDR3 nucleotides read TGTGCCAGCAGGGGACAGGGGATGAACACTGAAGCTTTCTTT.

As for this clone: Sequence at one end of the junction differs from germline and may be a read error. CDR3 sequence reads: CASSYSSGRAGETQYF. The CDR3 DNA sequence: TGTGCCAGCAGCTACTCTAGCGGGAGGGCCGGGGAGACCCAGTACTTC. The rearrangement joins TRBV6-6 to TRBJ2-5; 12 nucleotides align to TRBD2. CDR1 and CDR2 from the germline V gene are MNHNY and SVGAGI (reference sequence). This CDR3 is built from 16 residues.

In DNA, the CDR3 is TGTGCCAGCGGCGTTGGGGGGGCGCTGCACACTGAAGCTTTCTTT. Residues: CASGVGGALHTEAFF. This chain links TRBV28 with TRBJ1-1; weak D call: TRBD1 (6 bases). Germline V gives CDR1 MDHEN, CDR2 SYDVKM. There are 15 residues in the CDR3. Trimming shortened V by 8 bases and J by 3 bases, and 19 bases separated the two germline ends.

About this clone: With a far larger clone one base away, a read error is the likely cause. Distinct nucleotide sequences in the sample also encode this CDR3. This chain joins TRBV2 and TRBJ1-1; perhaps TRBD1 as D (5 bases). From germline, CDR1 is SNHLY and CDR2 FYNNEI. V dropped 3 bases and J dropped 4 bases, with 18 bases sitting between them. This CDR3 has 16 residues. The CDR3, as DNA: TGTGCCAGCAGTGAGGGGCGGGGCAGCCAACCCACTGAAGCTTTCTTT. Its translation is CASSEGRGSQPTEAFF.

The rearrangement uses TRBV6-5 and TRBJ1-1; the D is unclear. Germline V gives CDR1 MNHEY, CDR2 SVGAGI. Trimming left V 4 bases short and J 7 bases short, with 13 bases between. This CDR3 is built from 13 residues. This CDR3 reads CASSSGRSGEAFF. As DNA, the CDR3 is TGTGCCAGCAGTTCGGGAAGAAGTGGTGAAGCTTTCTTT.

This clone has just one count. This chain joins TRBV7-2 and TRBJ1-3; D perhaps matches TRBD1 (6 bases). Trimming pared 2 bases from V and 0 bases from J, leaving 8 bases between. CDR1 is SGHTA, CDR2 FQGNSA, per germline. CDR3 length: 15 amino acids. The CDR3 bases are TGTGCCAGCAGCTTATGGGACAACTCTGGAAACACCATATATTTT. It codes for CASSLWDNSGNTIYF.

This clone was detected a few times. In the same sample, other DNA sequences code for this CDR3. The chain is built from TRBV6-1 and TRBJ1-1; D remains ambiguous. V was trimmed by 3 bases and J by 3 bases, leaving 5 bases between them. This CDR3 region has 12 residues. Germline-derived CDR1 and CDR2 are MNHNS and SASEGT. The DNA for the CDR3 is TGTGCCAGCAGTGAGGCCTACACTGAAGCTTTCTTT. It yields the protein CASSEAYTEAFF.

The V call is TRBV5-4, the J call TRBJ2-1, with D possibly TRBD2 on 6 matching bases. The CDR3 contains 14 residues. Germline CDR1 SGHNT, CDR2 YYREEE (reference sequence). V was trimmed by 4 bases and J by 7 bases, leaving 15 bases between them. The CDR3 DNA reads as TGTGCCAGCAGCGCCGGGGGTACGAGGAATGAGCAGTTCTTC. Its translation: CASSAGGTRNEQFF.

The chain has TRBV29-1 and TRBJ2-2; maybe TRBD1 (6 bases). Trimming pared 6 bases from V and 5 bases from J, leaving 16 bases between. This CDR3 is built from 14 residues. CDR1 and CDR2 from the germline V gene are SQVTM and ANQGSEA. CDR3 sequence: CSVAQGMGTGELFF. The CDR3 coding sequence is TGCAGCGTGGCACAGGGTATGGGAACCGGGGAGCTGTTTTTT.

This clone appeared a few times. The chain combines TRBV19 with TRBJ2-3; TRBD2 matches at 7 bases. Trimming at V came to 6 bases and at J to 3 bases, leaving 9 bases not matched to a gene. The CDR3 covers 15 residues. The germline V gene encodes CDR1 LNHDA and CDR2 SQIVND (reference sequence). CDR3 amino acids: CASSQGAGRTDTQYF. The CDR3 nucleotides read TGTGCCAGTAGCCAGGGAGCGGGACGGACAGATACGCAGTATTTT.

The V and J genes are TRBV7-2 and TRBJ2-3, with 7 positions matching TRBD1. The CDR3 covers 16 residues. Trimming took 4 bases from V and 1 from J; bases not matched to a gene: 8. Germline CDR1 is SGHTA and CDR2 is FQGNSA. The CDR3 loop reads CASSSVGDSRTDTQYF. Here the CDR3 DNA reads TGTGCCAGCAGCTCGGTGGGGGACAGCCGCACAGATACGCAGTATTTT.

As DNA, the CDR3 is TGCGCCAGCAGCTTGCTCTCGGGTTTGAGAGGCTACACCTTC. Translation: CASSLLSGLRGYTF. This chain uses TRBV5-1 with TRBJ1-2; no clear D gene. This CDR3 contains 14 residues. V was clipped by 1 base and J by 8 bases, with 15 bases between them. Germline V gene sequence: CDR1 SGHRS, CDR2 YFSETQ.

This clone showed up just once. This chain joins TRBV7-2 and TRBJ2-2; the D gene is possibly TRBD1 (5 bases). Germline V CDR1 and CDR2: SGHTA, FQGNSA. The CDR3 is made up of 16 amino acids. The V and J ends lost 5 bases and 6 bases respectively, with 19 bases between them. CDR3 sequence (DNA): TGTGCCAGCAGCGATCGACAGATAACGATCGCCGGGGAGCTGTTTTTT. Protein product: CASSDRQITIAGELFF. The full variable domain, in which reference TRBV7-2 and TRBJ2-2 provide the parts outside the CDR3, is GAGVSQSPSNKVTEKGKDVELRCDPISGHTALYWYRQSLGQGLEFLIYFQGNSAPDKSGLPSDRFSAERTGGSVSTLTIQRTQQEDSAVYLCASSDRQITIAGELFFGEGSRLTVL.

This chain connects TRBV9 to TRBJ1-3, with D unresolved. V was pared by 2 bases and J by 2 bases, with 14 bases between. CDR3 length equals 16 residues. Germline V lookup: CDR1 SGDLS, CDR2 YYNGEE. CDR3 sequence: CASSVRTGGPGNTIYF. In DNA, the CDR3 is TGTGCCAGCAGCGTCCGGACGGGCGGCCCTGGAAACACCATATATTTT.

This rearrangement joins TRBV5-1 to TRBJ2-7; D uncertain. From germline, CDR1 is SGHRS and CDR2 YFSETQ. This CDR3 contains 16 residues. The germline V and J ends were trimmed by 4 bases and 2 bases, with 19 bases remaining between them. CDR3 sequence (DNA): TGCGCCAGCAGCCCAGGTGGCAGCCGGACGACCTACGAGCAGTACTTC. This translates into CASSPGGSRTTYEQYF.

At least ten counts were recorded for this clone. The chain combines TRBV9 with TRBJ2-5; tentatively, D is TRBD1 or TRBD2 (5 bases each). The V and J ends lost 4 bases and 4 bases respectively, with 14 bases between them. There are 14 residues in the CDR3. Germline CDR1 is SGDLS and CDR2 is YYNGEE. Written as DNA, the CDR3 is TGTGCCAGCAGCTCCTCGGGGCGCGGAGAGACCCAGTACTTC. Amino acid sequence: CASSSSGRGETQYF.

The CDR3 loop is CAWSAGEGREQYF. In DNA form, the CDR3 reads TGTGCCTGGAGTGCGGGGGAGGGCCGTGAGCAGTACTTC. The rearrangement uses TRBV30 and TRBJ2-7, with 7 bases matching TRBD2. CDR3 length: 13 residues. V dropped 1 base and J dropped 7; count of bases not matched to a gene: 7. The germline CDR1 and CDR2 sequences are GTSNPN and SVGIG (reference sequence).

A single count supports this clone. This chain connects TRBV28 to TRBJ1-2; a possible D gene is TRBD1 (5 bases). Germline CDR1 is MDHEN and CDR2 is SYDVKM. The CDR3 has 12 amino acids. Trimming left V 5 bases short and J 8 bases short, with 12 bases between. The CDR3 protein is CASSRTGGGYTF. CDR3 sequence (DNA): TGTGCCAGCAGTCGGACGGGGGGAGGCTACACCTTC.

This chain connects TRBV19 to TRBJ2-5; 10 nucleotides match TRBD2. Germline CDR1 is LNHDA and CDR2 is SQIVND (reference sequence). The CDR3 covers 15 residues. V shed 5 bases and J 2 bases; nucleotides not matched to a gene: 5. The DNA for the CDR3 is TGTGCCAGTAGTCCCCGGACTAGCGGACAAGAGACCCAGTACTTC. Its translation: CASSPRTSGQETQYF.